This T cell receptor beta chain derives from a study of patients and donors after allogeneic stem cell transplantation. This CDR3 has 11 amino acids. Trimming took 3 bases from V and 7 from J, leaving 9 bases between them. Germline assignment: CDR1 SQVTM and CDR2 ANQGSEA. This clonotype occurred many times. MiXCR, run by TCRdb on the RT-PCR reads, gives a single entry per CDR3 protein. The table has some 150,000 distinct CDR3 sequences, over 30% seen once. The specimen was blood, either unsorted or a sorted T cell fraction (not recorded which). The clonotype originates from a human donor who was either an allogeneic HSCT recipient or a stem cell or donor lymphocyte infusion donor (not recorded which). It is not recorded whose cells these are; they may come from a transplant donor. This chain uses TRBV29-1 with TRBJ1-2; D unclear. This CDR3 is CSVDPRFGYTF. The CDR3 nucleotides are TGCAGCGTTGACCCCCGGTTTGGCTACACCTTC. The full variable domain, rest sourced from reference TRBV29-1 and TRBJ1-2, is SAVISQKPSRDICQRGTSLTIQCQVDSQVTMMFWYRQQPGQSLTLIATANQGSEATYESGFVIDKFPISRPNLTFSTLTVSNMSPEDSSIYLCSVDPRFGYTFGSGTRLTVV.